The 20 T cell receptor beta chains below come from one sample, sequenced in a study of T-cell reconstitution after alpha-beta-depleted transplantation in children. Unique molecular identifiers were incorporated during preparation of the TCRbeta library. TCRdb reprocessed the PCR reads via MiXCR and lists one record per CDR3 protein. The sample lists around 440,000 distinct CDR3 sequences, approximately 10% occurring once. This specimen consisted of PBMCs, obtained before TCRalphabeta/CD19-depleted stem cell transplant. These receptors were collected from a child under 10 years old with inherited bone marrow failure, due to receive a stem cell transplant.

This clonotype appeared many times. The V gene is TRBV28, the J gene TRBJ2-6; the match to TRBD1 covers 7 bases. Trimming removed 2 bases from V and 2 bases from J; junction bases left unmatched: 24. Germline V gene data show CDR1 as MDHEN and CDR2 as SYDVKM. The CDR3 extends over 23 amino acids. CDR3 in amino acids: CASSLEGVERMGTARPGANVLTF. DNA for the CDR3: TGTGCCAGCAGTTTAGAAGGGGTGGAACGGATGGGGACAGCACGGCCTGGGGCCAACGTCCTGACTTTC.

This clonotype was detected a few times. The V call is TRBV12-3 or TRBV12-4, the J call TRBJ1-1; a possible D gene is TRBD1 (6 bases). The CDR3 covers 12 residues. V lost 6 bases to trimming and J lost 9 bases, with 14 bases between them. The CDR3 DNA sequence: TGTGCCAGCAGGGACAGTCCTACTAAAGCTTTCTTT. It translates to CASRDSPTKAFF.

The chain employs TRBV7-2 and TRBJ2-6; TRBD2 might be the D (5 bases). The CDR3 is made up of 15 amino acids. The germline V gene has CDR1 SGHTA and CDR2 FQGNSA. The V gene lost 6 bases and the J gene lost 0 bases, with 9 bases spanning the gap. CDR3 sequence reads: CASSPGNSGANVLTF. The DNA of the CDR3 is TGTGCCAGCAGTCCCGGGAACTCTGGGGCCAACGTCCTGACTTTC.

This clonotype was recorded at least ten times. The chain couples TRBV5-1 to TRBJ1-1; D remains ambiguous. The germline V and J ends were trimmed by 6 bases and 6 bases, with 15 bases remaining between them. Germline V CDR1 and CDR2: SGHRS, YFSETQ. This CDR3 has 13 residues. The CDR3 here is CASTERPGAEAFF. CDR3 DNA sequence: TGCGCCAGCACGGAACGGCCGGGCGCTGAAGCTTTCTTT.

This clonotype has ten or more counts. The DNA of the CDR3 is TGTGCCAGCAGTTATCGACGTACCACTGAAGCTTTCTTT. It specifies CASSYRRTTEAFF. The chain is built from TRBV6-5 and TRBJ1-1, with D unclear. V lost 3 bases to trimming and J lost 4 bases, with 9 bases between them. The CDR3 extends over 13 amino acids. The V gene's germline CDR1 is MNHEY and CDR2 SVGAGI.

This clonotype was seen repeatedly, ten times or more. The rearrangement links TRBV20-1 to TRBJ1-1; 8 bases map to TRBD1. V was pared by 6 bases and J by 3 bases, with 15 bases of the junction left unmatched. The CDR3 has 16 amino acids. Germline CDR1 and CDR2: DFQATT and SNEGSKA (reference sequence). CDR3 in amino acids: CSAITTGDHRYTEAFF. DNA of the CDR3: TGCAGTGCCATTACGACAGGGGACCATCGATACACTGAAGCTTTCTTT.

This clonotype occurred many times. The gene calls are TRBV7-9 and TRBJ2-5; TRBD1 matches at 8 bases. The germline CDR1 and CDR2 sequences are SEHNR and FQNEAQ (reference sequence). The length of the CDR3 is 16 residues. J lost 2 bases, V lost 5 bases, and 10 bases had no gene match. The CDR3 loop reads CASSLLPDRAQETQYF. The CDR3 DNA sequence: TGTGCCAGCAGCCTACTACCGGACAGGGCTCAAGAGACCCAGTACTTC.

There are many counts of this clonotype. The V call is TRBV12-3 or TRBV12-4, the J call TRBJ1-3; the D is unclear. The CDR3 sequence is 13 residues long. V was trimmed by 3 bases and J by 4 bases, leaving 7 bases between them. The CDR3 reads CASSFYPGNTIYF. The CDR3 bases are TGTGCCAGCAGTTTCTACCCCGGAAACACCATATATTTT.

This clonotype was seen more than once but under ten times. V is TRBV4-1 and J is TRBJ2-3; D perhaps matches TRBD2 (5 bases). The V gene lost 1 base and the J gene lost 1 base, with 21 bases spanning the gap. CDR3 length equals 19 residues. CDR1 and CDR2 from the germline V gene are MGHRA and YSYEKL. CDR3 region: CASSQAASTFGLGTDTQYF. The CDR3 coding sequence is TGCGCCAGCAGCCAAGCTGCTAGCACATTTGGATTGGGCACAGATACGCAGTATTTT.

The chain couples TRBV28 to TRBJ2-7; D is unresolved. Germline CDR1 and CDR2: MDHEN and SYDVKM. V lost 5 bases to trimming and J lost 0 bases, with 14 bases between them. There are 15 residues in the CDR3. In DNA form, the CDR3 reads TGTGCCAGCAGTCTCCCCCTTGGGGACTCCTACGAGCAGTACTTC. It encodes CASSLPLGDSYEQYF.

The rearrangement links TRBV27 to TRBJ1-1; D possibly corresponds to TRBD1 (5 bases). The CDR3 spans 14 residues. Germline V gene sequence: CDR1 MNHEY, CDR2 SMNVEV (reference sequence). Trimming took off 4 bases at V and 6 bases at J, with 15 bases between the two ends. The CDR3 DNA reads TGTGCCAGCAGTTCCCGGGCCGGGGGAGCTGAAGCTTTCTTT. Translated, it gives CASSSRAGGAEAFF.

This clonotype was seen many times. The missing conserved phenylalanine or tryptophan at the end of this CDR3 makes a read error likely. The V and J genes are TRBV29-1 and TRBJ2-2, with 10 bases fitting TRBD2. Germline trimming cut 4 bases from V and 4 bases from J; bases unmatched to any gene: 6. The germline V gene has CDR1 SQVTM and CDR2 ANQGSEA. This CDR3 region has 15 residues. The CDR3 DNA sequence: TGCAGCGTTGCGCTAGCGGGGGACGCCACCGGGGAGCTGTTTCTT. Encoded protein: CSVALAGDATGELFL.

The table lists this clonotype with many counts. The genes are TRBV20-1 and TRBJ2-2; D is ambiguous. From germline, CDR1 is DFQATT and CDR2 SNEGSKA (reference sequence). V lost 2 bases, J lost 5 bases, and 12 bases lay in between. The CDR3 extends over 14 amino acids. The CDR3 DNA reads TGCAGTGCTAGAAACCGCATAGCAACCGGGGAGCTGTTTTTT. Protein product: CSARNRIATGELFF.

This clonotype was detected ten times or more. The genes are TRBV21-1 and TRBJ2-1; TRBD2, as called in the table, went unchecked against the DNA. TRBV21-1 is a pseudogene locus. CDR3 length: 18 amino acids. CDR3 bases: TGTGCCAGCAGCAAAGGATCCCCTAGCGCTAGCTCCTACAATGAGCAGTTCTTC. Translating gives CASSKGSPSASSYNEQFF.

This clonotype was seen at least ten times. V usage is TRBV29-1 and J usage is TRBJ1-4; 7 bases fit TRBD1. The CDR3 has 15 amino acids. V dropped 0 bases and J dropped 3; count of bases not matched to a gene: 4. Germline-derived CDR1 and CDR2 are SQVTM and ANQGSEA. CDR3 DNA: TGCAGCGTTGAAGATCCCGGGACAGCTAATGAAAAACTGTTTTTT. Translated: CSVEDPGTANEKLFF.

This clonotype was seen repeatedly, ten times or more. The chain combines TRBV4-3 with TRBJ2-5; D ambiguous. Trimming stripped 1 base from V and 5 bases from J, with 14 bases between. This CDR3 has 15 residues. In germline, CDR1 is LGHNA, CDR2 YSLEER. The CDR3 DNA reads as TGCGCCAGCAGCCAAGCGTTGAGCAGATTTGAGACCCAGTACTTC. It translates to CASSQALSRFETQYF.

In this sample, this clonotype turned up many times. The DNA of the CDR3 is TGCAGTGCTAGAGATAGCGGGAGGGGGTCCTACAATGAGCAGTTCTTC. This translates into CSARDSGRGSYNEQFF. This chain links TRBV20-1 with TRBJ2-1, with 11 bases matching TRBD2. V lost 0 bases and J lost 1; bases outside the gene matches: 2. The CDR3 spans 16 residues. The germline V gene encodes CDR1 DFQATT and CDR2 SNEGSKA (reference sequence).

This clonotype appeared a few times. The chain uses TRBV29-1 and TRBJ1-2, with D possibly being TRBD1 (5 bases). Deletions cut 1 base from V and 3 bases from J, with 12 bases between. Germline CDR1 and CDR2: SQVTM and ANQGSEA. This CDR3 region has 14 residues. The CDR3 sequence: CSVEGGGEYYGYTF. The CDR3 bases are TGCAGCGTTGAAGGGGGGGGGGAATACTATGGCTACACCTTC.

In its sample, this clonotype was seen many times. The rearrangement links TRBV4-3 to TRBJ2-7; TRBD2 aligns across 13 bases. The junction had 4 bases not matched to a gene; V was cut back by 4 bases and J by 4 bases. Germline values: CDR1 LGHNA, CDR2 YSLEER. CDR3 length equals 15 residues. The CDR3 here is CASSPRTSGRYEQYF. CDR3 bases: TGCGCCAGCAGCCCCCGGACTAGCGGGAGATACGAGCAGTACTTC.

The rearrangement uses TRBV20-1 and TRBJ2-7, with D uncertain. Germline V gene sequence: CDR1 DFQATT, CDR2 SNEGSKA (reference sequence). V gave up 1 base and J gave up 6 bases, with 10 bases separating them. This CDR3 comprises 12 residues. DNA of the CDR3: TGCAGTGCTAGAGTCCCACTGACCGAGCAGTACTTC. This encodes CSARVPLTEQYF.